These 27 T cell receptor beta chains were sequenced from one sample in a study of regulatory T cells in long-lasting Graves disease. According to the study, TCR beta libraries were built with iRepertoire HTBI primers and CDR3-region Arm-PCR. TCRdb ran MiXCR on the multiplex PCR reads and lists one entry per CDR3 protein. The profile shows some 250,000 distinct CDR3 sequences, roughly 18% of them singletons. As for time point: newly diagnosed GD, antithyroid drugs for less than 3 months. Construction of the TCR library relied on RNA isolated from PBMCs. The sample was also reused in another study, on T cells in Graves' hyperthyroidism and ophthalmopathy.

Sample: peripheral blood mononuclear cells (PBMCs), taken at new diagnosis, from a patient treated with antithyroid drugs. The source of these receptors is a woman in her twenties or thirties with Graves disease.

This chain connects TRBV9 to TRBJ2-1, with 9 bases fitting TRBD1. The CDR3 spans 16 residues. Per germline, CDR1 SGDLS and CDR2 YYNGEE. J gave up 6 bases and V 3 bases, and 10 bases lay outside the gene matches. The CDR3 nucleotides are TGTGCCAGCAGCGCTGCCGGGACAGGGAGGGGCAATGAGCAGTTCTTC. It codes for CASSAAGTGRGNEQFF.

V gene TRBV20-1 combines with J gene TRBJ1-1; possible D gene TRBD1, 6 bases. CDR1 DFQATT and CDR2 SNEGSKA come from the germline V gene (reference sequence). Trimming pared 1 base from V and 4 bases from J, leaving 19 bases between. This CDR3 has 16 residues. CDR3 residues: CSARGFGGGLGTEAFF. CDR3 bases: TGCAGTGCTAGAGGATTCGGGGGCGGGTTGGGCACTGAAGCTTTCTTT.

This chain uses TRBV29-1 with TRBJ1-1; D remains ambiguous. This CDR3 is built from 14 residues. Trimming left V 8 bases short and J 1 base short, with 17 bases between. Germline assignment: CDR1 SQVTM and CDR2 ANQGSEA. The CDR3 here is CSPFERASNTEAFF. DNA for the CDR3: TGCAGCCCCTTTGAAAGGGCCTCGAACACTGAAGCTTTCTTT.

This chain links TRBV28 with TRBJ2-2; 11 nucleotides align to TRBD1. The CDR3 covers 15 residues. V shed 7 bases, J shed 6 bases, and the junction held 7 bases outside the gene matches. Germline CDR1 reads MDHEN; CDR2 reads SYDVKM. As DNA, the CDR3 is TGTGCCAGCACCCCGGGACAGGGGGTTTCCGGGGAGCTGTTTTTT. Translation gives CASTPGQGVSGELFF.

This clonotype was counted many times. The CDR3 nucleotides read TGCGCCAGCAGCTTCGCCCCGGGACTAGCGGGGGGGTACAATGAGCAGTTCTTC. Its protein is CASSFAPGLAGGYNEQFF. V usage is TRBV5-1 and J usage is TRBJ2-1; TRBD2 agrees at 16 bases. Trimming removed 2 bases from V and 4 bases from J; junction bases left unmatched: 6. CDR1 is SGHRS, CDR2 YFSETQ, per germline. CDR3 length: 18 amino acids.

This clonotype was seen repeatedly, ten times or more. The V and J genes are TRBV6-1 and TRBJ2-3; D is uncertain. V lost 0 bases to trimming and J lost 0 bases, with 10 bases between them. The CDR3 is 16 amino acids. Germline V gene lookup returns CDR1 MNHNS and CDR2 SASEGT. CDR3 amino acids: CASSEAAYTSTDTQYF. In DNA form, the CDR3 reads TGTGCCAGCAGTGAAGCCGCGTATACTAGCACAGATACGCAGTATTTT.

This clonotype has ten or more counts. This rearrangement joins TRBV18 to TRBJ2-7; D is perhaps TRBD1 or TRBD2 (5 bases each). Per germline, CDR1 KGHSH and CDR2 LQKENI. Trimming removed 3 bases from V and 2 bases from J, with 11 bases in between. The CDR3 spans 14 residues. CDR3: CASSPGPGPYEQYF. CDR3 coding DNA: TGTGCCAGCTCACCGGGGCCGGGGCCCTACGAGCAGTACTTC.

This clonotype was recorded at least ten times. This chain joins TRBV6-1 and TRBJ1-6; 7 bases match TRBD1. The CDR3 has 14 amino acids. V lost 3 bases to trimming and J lost 6 bases; unmatched junction nucleotides: 2. Looked up from germline, CDR1 is MNHNS and CDR2 is SASEGT. The chain's CDR3 is CASSDRQGNSPLHF. Here the CDR3 DNA reads TGTGCCAGCAGTGATAGACAGGGTAATTCACCCCTCCACTTT.

This clonotype came up many times. This chain's CDR3 is CATSESDRGTDTQYF. CDR3 DNA sequence: TGTGCCACCAGTGAATCGGACAGGGGCACAGATACGCAGTATTTT. The chain recombines TRBV24-1 with TRBJ2-3; 8 bases are a match to TRBD1. V lost 4 bases and J lost 1; bases outside the gene matches: 3. CDR3 length: 15 residues. CDR1 is KGHDR and CDR2 is SFDVKD in the germline V gene.

In this sample, this clonotype turned up many times. CDR3 sequence reads: CASKREGVSTDTQYF. In DNA form, the CDR3 reads TGTGCCAGCAAAAGGGAAGGGGTCAGCACAGATACGCAGTATTTT. The chain uses TRBV6-2 or TRBV6-3 and TRBJ2-3, with TRBD1 as a possible D gene (5 bases). The CDR3 covers 15 residues. Germline CDR1 is MNHEY and CDR2 is SVGEGT. V lost 7 bases to trimming and J lost 0 bases, with 14 bases between them.

This clonotype appeared many times. CDR3 DNA: TGTGCCAGCAGCCGGACGGACAGGGGTATCTATGGCTACACCTTC. Translation: CASSRTDRGIYGYTF. The chain carries TRBV11-2 and TRBJ1-2, with 9 positions matching TRBD1. Losses at the gene ends were 5 bases for V and 4 bases for J; bases not matched to a gene: 8. The CDR3 is 15 residues long. The germline CDR1 and CDR2 sequences are SGHAT and FQNNGV.

Ten or more counts support this clonotype. V and J are TRBV20-1 and TRBJ2-7, with D uncertain. CDR3 length equals 15 residues. Germline CDR1 is DFQATT and CDR2 is SNEGSKA (reference sequence). V lost 3 bases, J lost 0 bases, and 15 bases lay in between. In DNA, the CDR3 is TGCAGTGCTAGCCCAGAGTTAGGCCTCTCCTACGAGCAGTACTTC. Encoded protein: CSASPELGLSYEQYF.

This clonotype was detected many times. The J gene is TRBJ1-2, the V gene TRBV6-5, with a possible D match to TRBD1 (5 bases). The CDR3 loop spans 14 amino acids. V lost 4 bases and J 10 bases, leaving 19 bases between the germline ends. CDR1 is MNHEY and CDR2 is SVGAGI in the germline V gene. The CDR3: CASSSHHQGRDYTF. The CDR3, as DNA: TGTGCCAGCAGTTCCCACCACCAGGGAAGAGACTACACCTTC.

This clonotype was seen many times. The V call is TRBV4-1, the J call TRBJ2-7; maybe TRBD1 (7 bases). The V gene's germline CDR1 is MGHRA and CDR2 YSYEKL. This CDR3 spans 17 amino acids. V lost 0 bases and J lost 6, with 21 bases in between. CDR3 in amino acids: CASSQERVGRGVREQYF. In nucleotides, the CDR3 is TGCGCCAGCAGCCAAGAACGTGTGGGCAGGGGGGTCCGCGAGCAGTACTTC.

This clonotype was detected only a few times. The rearrangement joins TRBV5-1 to TRBJ2-5; possible D gene TRBD2, 7 bases. The V and J ends lost 4 bases and 5 bases respectively, with 15 bases between them. This CDR3 is 14 amino acids long. Germline CDR1 SGHRS, CDR2 YFSETQ. CDR3 nucleotide sequence: TGCGCCAGCAGCGACGCGCGGGGGCTGGAGACCCAGTACTTC. It yields the protein CASSDARGLETQYF.

A remark on this clonotype: A read error may be the cause here, since a much bigger clone is one base away. The rearrangement joins TRBV27 to TRBJ2-7; 12 nucleotides match TRBD2. Germline CDR1 and CDR2: MNHEY and SMNVEV (reference sequence). The length of the CDR3 is 16 residues. CDR3 protein: CASSRRLAGDRYGQYF. CDR3 DNA: TGTGCCAGCAGTCGGAGACTAGCGGGGGACCGGTACGGGCAGTACTTC.

Ten or more counts support this clonotype. This chain links TRBV2 with TRBJ1-4; weak D call: TRBD1 (5 bases). V was shortened by 7 bases and J by 0 bases, with 9 bases between the two germline ends. CDR1 is SNHLY and CDR2 is FYNNEI in the germline V gene. The CDR3 sequence is 14 residues long. Written as DNA, the CDR3 is TGTGCCAGCATTCGGGGCGCAACTAATGAAAAACTGTTTTTT. Translating it yields CASIRGATNEKLFF.

The rearrangement joins TRBV20-1 to TRBJ1-2, with TRBD1 identical over 11 bases. V lost 1 base and J lost 6; bases outside the gene matches: 7. The CDR3 length is 15 residues. In germline, CDR1 is DFQATT, CDR2 SNEGSKA (reference sequence). In nucleotides, the CDR3 is TGCAGTGCTAGAGCCCCTGGACAGGGGGCGGATGGCTACACCTTC. Residues: CSARAPGQGADGYTF.

This clonotype rates as medium-sized (0.01 to 0.1%). The chain recombines TRBV7-9 with TRBJ1-2; D uncertain. The length of the CDR3 is 15 residues. Germline V CDR1 and CDR2: SEHNR, FQNEAQ (reference sequence). Trimming removed 5 bases from V and 0 bases from J, with 13 bases in between. CDR3 region: CASSPRVAPNYGYTF. The CDR3 nucleotides read TGTGCCAGCAGCCCCCGAGTAGCCCCTAACTATGGCTACACCTTC.

A few counts support this clonotype. The chain has TRBV10-3 and TRBJ2-3, with D maybe TRBD1 (6 bases). The CDR3 consists of 18 residues. Germline loops: CDR1 ENHRY, CDR2 SYGVKD. Between the trimmed V and J ends, which lost 0 bases and 0 bases, there was a span of 16 bases. This CDR3 is CAISESRTGTKSTDTQYF. Here the CDR3 DNA reads TGTGCCATCAGTGAGTCCCGTACAGGGACAAAGAGCACAGATACGCAGTATTTT.

This clonotype was found many times. The gene calls are TRBV20-1 and TRBJ1-2, with D maybe TRBD1 (5 bases). CDR1 and CDR2 (germline): DFQATT, SNEGSKA (reference sequence). This CDR3 has 13 amino acids. The V and J ends lost 0 bases and 3 bases respectively, with 8 bases between them. In DNA form, the CDR3 reads TGCAGTGCTAGAGAGGGGGAACACTATGGCTACACCTTC. The encoded protein is CSAREGEHYGYTF.

The sample holds many counts of this clonotype. This chain joins TRBV6-1 and TRBJ1-3; 7 positions agree with TRBD1. This CDR3 contains 13 residues. Germline CDR1 reads MNHNS; CDR2 reads SASEGT. The trim removed 7 bases at V and 4 bases at J, leaving 4 bases unmatched. The CDR3 is CASTRDRGNTIYF. CDR3 in DNA: TGTGCCAGCACCCGGGACAGAGGAAACACCATATATTTT.

This clonotype has at least ten counts. V is TRBV7-3 and J is TRBJ1-2; possible D gene TRBD1, 5 bases. This CDR3 region has 14 residues. Trimming took off 2 bases at V and 4 bases at J, with 11 bases between the two ends. In germline, CDR1 is SGHTA, CDR2 FQGTGA. DNA of the CDR3: TGTGCCAGCAGCTTAGGGGCCAGTAGCTATGGCTACACCTTC. Protein: CASSLGASSYGYTF.

In the case of this clonotype: The CDR3 ends on some other residue instead of the conserved phenylalanine or tryptophan, so this is likely a read error. The rearrangement joins TRBV6-5 to TRBJ2-1, with a tentative D call TRBD1 (6 bases). Trimming removed 4 bases from V and 2 bases from J, with 9 bases in between. Germline-derived CDR1 and CDR2 are MNHEY and SVGAGI. The CDR3 has 14 amino acids. DNA of the CDR3: TGTGCCAGCAGTTGGAAGGGGGCCTACAATGAGCAGTTCCTC. Translation gives CASSWKGAYNEQFL.

About this clonotype itself: A far larger clone is just one base off, so this is likely a read error. V gene TRBV12-3 or TRBV12-4 combines with J gene TRBJ2-1, with D possibly being TRBD1 or TRBD2 (6 bases each). CDR3 length: 15 amino acids. Trimming pared 7 bases from V and 6 bases from J, leaving 19 bases between. CDR3 sequence (DNA): TGTGCCAGCACCAAAAGACTTCCGGGGGCCAATGAGCAGTTCTTC. As protein: CASTKRLPGANEQFF.

This clonotype was counted many times. The rearrangement uses TRBV29-1 and TRBJ1-4; unclear D gene. Germline V gene lookup returns CDR1 SQVTM and CDR2 ANQGSEA. The CDR3 covers 12 residues. V shed 6 bases and J shed 5 bases, with 10 bases lying between them. Written as DNA, the CDR3 is TGCAGCGTGCGGGAGCACAATGAAAAACTGTTTTTT. Its translation: CSVREHNEKLFF.

This clonotype was counted ten times or more. The rearrangement links TRBV29-1 to TRBJ2-2; D is perhaps TRBD1 (6 bases). The germline V gene encodes CDR1 SQVTM and CDR2 ANQGSEA. Trimming took 3 bases from V and 5 from J, leaving 13 bases between them. This CDR3 comprises 14 residues. The CDR3 DNA reads as TGCAGCGTTGATGAGGCAGGGGTAACCGGGGAGCTGTTTTTT. It is translated as CSVDEAGVTGELFF.